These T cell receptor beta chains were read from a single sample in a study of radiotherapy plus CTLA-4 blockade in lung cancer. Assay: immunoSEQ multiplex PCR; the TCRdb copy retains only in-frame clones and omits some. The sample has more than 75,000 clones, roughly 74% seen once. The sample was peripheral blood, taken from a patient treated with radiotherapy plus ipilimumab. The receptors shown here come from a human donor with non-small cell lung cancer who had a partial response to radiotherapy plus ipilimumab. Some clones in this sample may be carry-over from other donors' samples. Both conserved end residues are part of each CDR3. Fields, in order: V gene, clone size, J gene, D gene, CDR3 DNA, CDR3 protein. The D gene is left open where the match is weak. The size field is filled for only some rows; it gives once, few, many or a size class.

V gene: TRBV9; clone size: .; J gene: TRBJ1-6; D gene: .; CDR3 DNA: TGTGCCAGCAGCGTAGGGGATCGGGGTAATTCACCCCTCCACTTT; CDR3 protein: CASSVGDRGNSPLHF
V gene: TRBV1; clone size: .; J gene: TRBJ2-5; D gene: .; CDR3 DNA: TGCACCAGCAGCACCTACAGGGATGTACAAGAGACCCAGTACTTC; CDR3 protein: CTSSTYRDVQETQYF
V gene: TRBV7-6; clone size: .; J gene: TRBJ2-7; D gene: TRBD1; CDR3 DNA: TGTGCCAGCAGCTCCATACTGACAGGGGGCGAGGTAAACGAGCAGTACTTC; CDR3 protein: CASSSILTGGEVNEQYF
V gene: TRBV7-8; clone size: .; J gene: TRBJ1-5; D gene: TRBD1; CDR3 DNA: TGTGCCAGCAGCTTAGAAAGGGGCTTGCAGGGGGCAACGGGGCAGCCCCAGCATTTT; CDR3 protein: CASSLERGLQGATGQPQHF
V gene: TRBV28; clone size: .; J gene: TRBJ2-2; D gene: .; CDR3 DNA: TGTGCCAGCAGTTTATACAGAAACACCGGGGAGCTGTTTTTT; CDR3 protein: CASSLYRNTGELFF
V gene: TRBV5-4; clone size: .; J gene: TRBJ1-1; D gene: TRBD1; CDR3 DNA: TGTGCCAGCAGCACGGGACAGCTGAACACTGAAGCTTTCTTT; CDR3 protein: CASSTGQLNTEAFF
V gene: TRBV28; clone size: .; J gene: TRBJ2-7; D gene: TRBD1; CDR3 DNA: TGTGCCAGCAGTTCCCGGACAGGAAGCTACGAGCAGTACTTC; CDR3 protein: CASSSRTGSYEQYF
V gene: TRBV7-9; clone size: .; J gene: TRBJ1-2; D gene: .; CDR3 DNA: TGTGCCAGCAGCACCCGGGGTGACGGTCTATCTGGCTACACCTTC; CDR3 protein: CASSTRGDGLSGYTF
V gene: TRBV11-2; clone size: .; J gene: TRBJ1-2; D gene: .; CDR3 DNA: TGTGCCAGCAGCTTAGCTCGTTACTATGGCTACACCTTC; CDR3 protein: CASSLARYYGYTF
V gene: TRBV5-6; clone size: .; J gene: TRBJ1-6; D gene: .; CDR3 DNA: TGTGCCAGCAGCTTTTTCGGGAATTCACCCCTCCACTTT; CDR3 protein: CASSFFGNSPLHF
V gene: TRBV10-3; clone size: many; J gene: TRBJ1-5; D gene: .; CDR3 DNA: TGTGCCATCAGTGAGCCCGGTAGCAATCAGCCCCAGCATTTT; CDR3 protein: CAISEPGSNQPQHF
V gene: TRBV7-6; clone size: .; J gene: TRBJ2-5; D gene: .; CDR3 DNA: TGTGCCAGCAGCTTATCGGGGGAGCGGACCCAGTACTTC; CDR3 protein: CASSLSGERTQYF
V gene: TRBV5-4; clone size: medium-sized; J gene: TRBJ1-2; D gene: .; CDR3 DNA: TGTGCCAGCAGCCTCGGAGGGGCCGCGGGTGATGGCTACACCTTC; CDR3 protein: CASSLGGAAGDGYTF
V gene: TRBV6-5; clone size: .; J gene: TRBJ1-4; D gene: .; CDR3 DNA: TGTGCCAGCAGTTACCTGACAGGTACCAAGGCTGAAAAACTGTTTTTT; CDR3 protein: CASSYLTGTKAEKLFF